Listed below are T cell receptor beta chains from one sample, sequenced in a study of blood T cell repertoires in COVID-19. The repertoire was sequenced with immunoSEQ multiplex PCR; TCRdb's copy has only in-frame clones and lacks some. The table has tens of thousands of clones, about 90% seen once; the top ten hold approximately 0.56%. Sequencing was carried out using peripheral blood. The receptors were sampled from a middle-aged man with COVID-19, enrolled during active disease. CDR3s include the opening cysteine and the closing phenylalanine or tryptophan. A D gene is named only where the DNA matches it firmly.

cdr3_nt: TGCGCCAGCAGTACACAGGGATTTAGCACTGAAGCTTTCTTT; cdr3_aa: CASSTQGFSTEAFF; j_call: TRBJ1-1; d_call: -; cdr3_length: 14; v_call: TRBV5-1
cdr3_nt: TGTGCCAGCAGCGCCGACAGAAGACAAGAGACCCAGTACTTC; cdr3_aa: CASSADRRQETQYF; j_call: TRBJ2-5; d_call: -; cdr3_length: 14; v_call: TRBV7-2
cdr3_nt: TGCGCCAGCAGCTTGGTACTAGCGGGGTCAACCCAAGAGACCCAGTACTTC; cdr3_aa: CASSLVLAGSTQETQYF; j_call: TRBJ2-5; d_call: TRBD2; cdr3_length: 17; v_call: TRBV5-1
cdr3_nt: TGCGCCAGCAGCTTGGAAGGGTCGGGATCATATGGCTACACCTTC; cdr3_aa: CASSLEGSGSYGYTF; j_call: TRBJ1-2; d_call: -; cdr3_length: 15; v_call: TRBV5-1
cdr3_nt: TGTGCCAGCAGCTTATTGGGGGGTAGACAGACCCAGTACTTC; cdr3_aa: CASSLLGGRQTQYF; j_call: TRBJ2-5; d_call: -; cdr3_length: 14; v_call: TRBV7-9
cdr3_nt: TGTGCCAGCAGCTTAGGACAAGCCAACGTCCTGACTTTC; cdr3_aa: CASSLGQANVLTF; j_call: TRBJ2-6; d_call: -; cdr3_length: 13; v_call: TRBV7-9
cdr3_nt: TGTGCCAGCAGCGGAACCGGGACAGGGGGCACAGATACGCAGTATTTT; cdr3_aa: CASSGTGTGGTDTQYF; j_call: TRBJ2-3; d_call: TRBD1; cdr3_length: 16; v_call: TRBV9
cdr3_nt: TGTGCCAGCTCGCTGCAGGGGGCGAACACCGGGGAGCTGTTTTTT; cdr3_aa: CASSLQGANTGELFF; j_call: TRBJ2-2; d_call: TRBD1; cdr3_length: 15; v_call: TRBV18
cdr3_nt: TGTGCCACCAGCATAAGACGGGTCTACAATGAGCAGTTCTTC; cdr3_aa: CATSIRRVYNEQFF; j_call: TRBJ2-1; d_call: -; cdr3_length: 14; v_call: TRBV15
cdr3_nt: TGTGCCAGCAGAGGGGGCATGGACTATGGCTACACCTTC; cdr3_aa: CASRGGMDYGYTF; j_call: TRBJ1-2; d_call: TRBD1; cdr3_length: 13; v_call: TRBV6-5
cdr3_nt: TGTGCCGCCGGGGGTAGCTCCTACAATGAGCAGTTCTTC; cdr3_aa: CAAGGSSYNEQFF; j_call: TRBJ2-1; d_call: -; cdr3_length: 13; v_call: TRBV6-5
cdr3_nt: TGTGCCAGCAGCTTGGCCGAACGAGAATCAGGCTACAATGAGCAGTTCTTC; cdr3_aa: CASSLAERESGYNEQFF; j_call: TRBJ2-1; d_call: -; cdr3_length: 17; v_call: TRBV5-6
cdr3_nt: TGTGCCAGCAGCTTAGTAATCGCGGGGAACACCTCGTCACCCCTCCACTTT; cdr3_aa: CASSLVIAGNTSSPLHF; j_call: TRBJ1-6; d_call: -; cdr3_length: 17; v_call: TRBV7-9
cdr3_nt: TGTGCCAGCAGCCGGACTAGCGGGAGTGTTGATACGCAGTATTTT; cdr3_aa: CASSRTSGSVDTQYF; j_call: TRBJ2-3; d_call: TRBD2; cdr3_length: 15; v_call: TRBV3-1/TRBV3-2
cdr3_nt: TGCGCCAGCAGCTTGGACAGGGGCACTGAAGCTTTCTTT; cdr3_aa: CASSLDRGTEAFF; j_call: TRBJ1-1; d_call: TRBD1; cdr3_length: 13; v_call: TRBV5-1
cdr3_nt: TGTGCCAGCTCACCTCGGACAGGGTTAACCGGGGAGCTGTTTTTT; cdr3_aa: CASSPRTGLTGELFF; j_call: TRBJ2-2; d_call: TRBD1; cdr3_length: 15; v_call: TRBV18
cdr3_nt: TGTGCCAGCAGCTTAGGGGCGGGGGGACTAGCGGGAGGTGAGCAGTTCTTC; cdr3_aa: CASSLGAGGLAGGEQFF; j_call: TRBJ2-1; d_call: TRBD2; cdr3_length: 17; v_call: TRBV7-7
cdr3_nt: TGTGCCAGCAGTTACGGGACTAGCTTCTTTGAGCAGTTCTTC; cdr3_aa: CASSYGTSFFEQFF; j_call: TRBJ2-1; d_call: TRBD2; cdr3_length: 14; v_call: TRBV6-2/TRBV6-3
cdr3_nt: TGTGCCAGCAGCTCAACAGGGGCAGGGCAGCCCCAGCATTTT; cdr3_aa: CASSSTGAGQPQHF; j_call: TRBJ1-5; d_call: TRBD1; cdr3_length: 14; v_call: TRBV7-9
cdr3_nt: TGTGCCAGCTCACCACCGTTAGCGGGAGGGCCTGGGGGAGATACGCAGTATTTT; cdr3_aa: CASSPPLAGGPGGDTQYF; j_call: TRBJ2-3; d_call: TRBD2; cdr3_length: 18; v_call: TRBV18
cdr3_nt: TGCAGTGCTAGTCGAGCGGGAGCCTCCTACAATGAGCAGTTCTTC; cdr3_aa: CSASRAGASYNEQFF; j_call: TRBJ2-1; d_call: TRBD2; cdr3_length: 15; v_call: TRBV20-1
cdr3_nt: TGTGCCAGCAGCTGGGGACCGTCCTGGGGGGGCTACAATGAGCAGTTCTTC; cdr3_aa: CASSWGPSWGGYNEQFF; j_call: TRBJ2-1; d_call: TRBD2; cdr3_length: 17; v_call: TRBV5-5